This entry lists 12 T cell receptor beta chains sequenced from one sample in a study of blood T cell repertoires in COVID-19. Assay used: immunoSEQ multiplex PCR; TCRdb lists only in-frame clones, some missing. The repertoire has fewer than 350,000 clones, around 85% of them found once; the top ten carry roughly 6.3%. Material for sequencing was PBMCs or T cells enriched from blood (not recorded which). These receptors all come from a woman between 40 and 55 years old who had recovered from COVID-19.

V and J are TRBV6-5 and TRBJ2-3, with 12 bases identical to TRBD2. Germline assignment: CDR1 MNHEY and CDR2 SVGAGI. V shed 5 bases, J shed 5 bases, and the junction held 5 bases outside the gene matches. The CDR3 consists of 15 residues. The CDR3 region is CASSLAGGPGDTQYF. The CDR3 DNA reads as TGTGCCAGCAGTCTAGCGGGAGGGCCGGGAGATACGCAGTATTTT.

This clone was recorded a few times. This chain joins TRBV9 and TRBJ1-2, with 7 bases lining up with TRBD1. V shed 0 bases and J 8 bases; nucleotides not matched to a gene: 13. The CDR3 spans 16 residues. Looked up from germline, CDR1 is SGDLS and CDR2 is YYNGEE. The CDR3 protein is CASSVGTGNLLKGYTF. The DNA for the CDR3 is TGTGCCAGCAGCGTAGGGACAGGAAACCTATTGAAAGGCTACACCTTC.

The chain uses TRBV10-3 and TRBJ2-2; D is unresolved. Germline assignment: CDR1 ENHRY and CDR2 SYGVKD. The CDR3 spans 15 residues. The V and J ends lost 3 bases and 3 bases respectively, with 11 bases between them. CDR3 residues: CAISDAARDTGELFF. As DNA, the CDR3 is TGTGCCATCAGTGACGCAGCCCGGGACACCGGGGAGCTGTTTTTT.

This chain connects TRBV9 to TRBJ2-7; 9 positions match TRBD1. V lost 0 bases, J lost 2 bases, and 3 bases stayed unmatched. From germline, CDR1 is SGDLS and CDR2 YYNGEE. CDR3 size: 15 residues. Here the CDR3 reads CASSVGGTGTYEQYF. The CDR3 DNA reads as TGTGCCAGCAGCGTAGGAGGGACAGGGACCTACGAGCAGTACTTC.

This clone was recorded at least ten times. The V gene is TRBV27, the J gene TRBJ2-7; D not resolved. V lost 5 bases to trimming and J lost 2 bases, with 7 bases between them. Germline V CDR1 and CDR2: MNHEY, SMNVEV (reference sequence). The CDR3 has 12 residues. Written as DNA, the CDR3 is TGTGCCAGCAGTCGAGGCCCCTACGAGCAGTACTTC. It codes for CASSRGPYEQYF.

This clone came up once. The chain recombines TRBV28 with TRBJ2-2, with D tentatively TRBD1 (6 bases). V gave up 6 bases and J gave up 1 base, with 9 bases separating them. This CDR3 is 14 amino acids long. Germline loops: CDR1 MDHEN, CDR2 SYDVKM. The DNA of the CDR3 is TGTGCCAGCAGGGTAGGGGGGAACACCGGGGAGCTGTTTTTT. It codes for CASRVGGNTGELFF. Complete variable domain (other parts from reference TRBV28 and TRBJ2-2): DVKVTQSSRYLVKRTGEKVFLECVQDMDHENMFWYRQDPGLGLRLIYFSYDVKMKEKGDIPEGYSVSREKKERFSLILESASTNQTSMYLCASRVGGNTGELFFGEGSRLTVL.

The chain is built from TRBV7-9 and TRBJ1-5; maybe TRBD1 (5 bases). This CDR3 region has 14 residues. Trimming took 5 bases from V and 2 from J, leaving 10 bases between them. From germline, CDR1 is SEHNR and CDR2 FQNEAQ (reference sequence). CDR3: CASSRGGGNQPQHF. The CDR3 coding sequence is TGTGCCAGCAGCCGGGGGGGAGGCAATCAGCCCCAGCATTTT.

The rearrangement uses TRBV13 and TRBJ2-7; possible D gene TRBD2, 6 bases. Trimming pared 0 bases from V and 4 bases from J, leaving 10 bases between. The CDR3 is made up of 14 amino acids. Per germline, CDR1 PRHDT and CDR2 FYEKMQ (reference sequence). CDR3 DNA sequence: TGTGCCAGCAGCTTAGGGCGGGGAGGATACGAGCAGTACTTC. Protein: CASSLGRGGYEQYF. Drawing the rest from reference TRBV13 and TRBJ2-7, the complete variable domain is AAGVIQSPRHLIKEKRETATLKCYPIPRHDTVYWYQQGPGQDPQFLISFYEKMQSDKGSIPDRFSAQQFSDYHSELNMSSLELGDSALYFCASSLGRGGYEQYFGPGTRLTVT.

The chain joins TRBV24-1 to TRBJ2-1; 11 bases fit TRBD1. Germline CDR1 reads KGHDR; CDR2 reads SFDVKD. J gave up 5 bases and V 5 bases, and 7 bases lay outside the gene matches. The CDR3 runs to 16 residues. The chain's CDR3 is CATSGLGTGGNNEQFF. CDR3 bases: TGTGCCACCAGTGGCCTAGGGACAGGGGGTAACAATGAGCAGTTCTTC.

The chain carries TRBV18 and TRBJ2-7, with 9 bases that match TRBD1. The CDR3 is 18 amino acids. J was trimmed by 0 bases and V by 1 base; bases with no gene match: 10. Germline V CDR1 and CDR2: KGHSH, LQKENI. The CDR3: CASSPLLTGTGSSYEQYF. The CDR3 DNA is TGTGCCAGCTCACCACTGCTTACCGGGACAGGGTCCTCCTACGAGCAGTACTTC.

This clone was observed once. This rearrangement joins TRBV11-2 to TRBJ1-5; D is undetermined. Germline loops: CDR1 SGHAT, CDR2 FQNNGV. This CDR3 has 15 amino acids. V dropped 4 bases and J dropped 7 bases, with 17 bases sitting between them. This chain's CDR3 is CASSSQPDGTQPQHF. In DNA, the CDR3 is TGTGCCAGCAGCTCACAGCCCGACGGAACCCAGCCCCAGCATTTT.

The chain combines TRBV7-3 with TRBJ2-7; TRBD2 matches 9 bases. This CDR3 contains 14 residues. Germline CDR1 SGHTA, CDR2 FQGTGA. The V segment lost 5 bases and the J segment 5 bases; nucleotides outside the gene matches: 7. The chain's CDR3 is CASSVSGSANEQYF. As DNA, the CDR3 is TGTGCCAGCAGCGTTAGCGGGAGTGCCAACGAGCAGTACTTC. The complete variable domain, with remaining parts taken from reference TRBV7-3 and TRBJ2-7, reads GAGVSQTPSNKVTEKGKYVELRCDPISGHTALYWYRQSLGQGPEFLIYFQGTGAADDSGLPNDRFFAVRPEGSVSTLKIQRTERGDSAVYLCASSVSGSANEQYFGPGTRLTVT.